The 21 T cell receptor beta chains below come from one sample, sequenced in a study of blood T cell repertoires in COVID-19 (TCRdb year 2020). Libraries were constructed by the immunoSEQ multiplex PCR assay. Entries here come from immuneACCESS through TCRdb and include only in-frame sequences with V and J called. Some clones fail to appear in such tables; in the studies checked, an unresolved V gene covers under half of the shortfall, and the cause of the remainder is unknown. This sample is represented by about 670,000 clones; 90% of them were singletons. The ten largest clones add up to under 0.3% of the sample. The sequenced sample was peripheral blood. The origin of the receptors is a woman aged 18-35 years with acute or convalescent COVID-19.

The J gene is TRBJ1-2, the V gene TRBV4-1, with 7 bases identical to TRBD1. CDR3 size: 17 residues. V lost 3 bases, J lost 3 bases, and 13 bases stayed unmatched. Germline CDR1 reads MGHRA; CDR2 reads YSYEKL. CDR3 bases: TGCGCCAGCAGCCATTCTTCCTCCGGGACAGCGGACTATGGCTACACCTTC. It codes for CASSHSSSGTADYGYTF.

A few counts support this clone. The rearrangement uses TRBV11-2 and TRBJ1-2; 8 bases are shared with TRBD1. The germline gives CDR1 SGHAT, CDR2 FQNNGV. The J segment lost 2 bases and the V segment lost 5 bases, leaving 16 bases of the junction unmatched. The CDR3 has 18 amino acids. In DNA form, the CDR3 reads TGTGCCAGCAGCCTACTTAGAGGGACAGGCGGATCAAACTATGGCTACACCTTC. It translates to CASSLLRGTGGSNYGYTF.

This chain uses TRBV25-1 with TRBJ1-1; D perhaps matches TRBD1 (6 bases). The CDR3 runs 11 residues. Between the trimmed V and J ends, which lost 8 bases and 6 bases, there was a span of 10 bases. CDR1 MGHDK and CDR2 SYGVNS come from the germline V gene. The DNA of the CDR3 is TGTGCCAGCTCCGGACAGTCTGAAGCTTTCTTT. Amino acid sequence: CASSGQSEAFF.

The chain carries TRBV29-1 and TRBJ1-1; 7 nucleotides match TRBD1. The CDR3 runs 12 residues. Trimming at V came to 4 bases and at J to 5 bases, leaving 4 bases not matched to a gene. Germline values: CDR1 SQVTM, CDR2 ANQGSEA. For the CDR3, the DNA is TGCAGCGTTGGCAGGGGGTTGACTGAAGCTTTCTTT. It encodes CSVGRGLTEAFF. The complete variable domain, with remaining parts taken from reference TRBV29-1 and TRBJ1-1, reads SAVISQKPSRDICQRGTSLTIQCQVDSQVTMMFWYRQQPGQSLTLIATANQGSEATYESGFVIDKFPISRPNLTFSTLTVSNMSPEDSSIYLCSVGRGLTEAFFGQGTRLTVV.

The J gene is TRBJ1-3, the V gene TRBV5-1; no clear D. The V and J ends lost 3 bases and 0 bases respectively, with 10 bases between them. Germline assignment: CDR1 SGHRS and CDR2 YFSETQ. The CDR3 is 15 amino acids. CDR3 nucleotide sequence: TGCGCCAGCAGCTCCGGACTTCGCTCTGGAAACACCATATATTTT. As protein: CASSSGLRSGNTIYF.

The chain couples TRBV11-2 to TRBJ1-2, with a tentative D call TRBD1 (6 bases). V was pared by 6 bases and J by 4 bases, with 15 bases between. Per the germline V gene, CDR1 is SGHAT and CDR2 is FQNNGV. This CDR3 contains 14 residues. The CDR3 DNA follows: TGTGCCAGCAGATCCGGGACATCTATCTATGGCTACACCTTC. Translated: CASRSGTSIYGYTF.

This clone was seen a few times. The chain combines TRBV6-1 with TRBJ2-2; no firm D call. The CDR3 length is 13 residues. V was shortened by 1 base and J by 8 bases, with 8 bases between the two germline ends. The germline CDR1 and CDR2 sequences are MNHNS and SASEGT. The CDR3 spells CASSEDEVGELFF. In nucleotides, the CDR3 is TGTGCCAGCAGTGAAGATGAGGTTGGGGAGCTGTTTTTT.

The genes are TRBV7-8 and TRBJ2-1; possibly TRBD2 for D (6 bases). Per the germline V gene, CDR1 is SGHVS and CDR2 is FQNEAQ. With 2 bases removed from V and 10 bases from J, the gap between germline ends came to 18 bases. CDR3 length equals 15 residues. The CDR3 bases are TGTGCCAGCAGCTTAAGTTCCCCTAGCGACGGGGAGCAGTTCTTC. Encoded protein: CASSLSSPSDGEQFF.

The J gene is TRBJ1-2, the V gene TRBV5-6, with 8 nucleotides matching TRBD1. The germline V gene has CDR1 SGHDT and CDR2 YYEEEE. J lost 4 bases, V lost 4 bases, and 6 bases had no gene match. The CDR3 has 14 residues. The CDR3 DNA sequence: TGTGCCAGCAGCCTGGACAGGGAAGGCTATGGCTACACCTTC. This translates into CASSLDREGYGYTF.

This clone was observed a handful of times. This sequence joins TRBV3-1 (or the pseudogene TRBV3-2) and TRBJ1-6; 9 positions agree with TRBD1. In germline, CDR1 is LGHDT, CDR2 YNNKEL (reference sequence). Trimming removed 1 base from V and 10 bases from J; junction bases left unmatched: 5. The CDR3 totals 15 residues. This chain's CDR3 is CASSQGTGVLSPLHF. Written as DNA, the CDR3 is TGTGCCAGCAGCCAAGGGACAGGGGTATTGTCACCCCTCCACTTT.

The V gene is TRBV24-1, the J gene TRBJ1-5; TRBD1 is a possible D gene (5 bases). The CDR3 is 17 amino acids. Looked up from germline, CDR1 is KGHDR and CDR2 is SFDVKD. Trimming shortened V by 4 bases and J by 2 bases, and 17 bases separated the two germline ends. DNA of the CDR3: TGTGCCACCAGTGACCCGGGGACTTCACGAGGCAATCAGCCCCAGCATTTT. Amino acid sequence: CATSDPGTSRGNQPQHF.

V and J are TRBV18 and TRBJ1-1; D uncertain. V was cut by 6 bases and J by 0 bases, with 17 bases left in between. The CDR3 spans 16 residues. Germline V gives CDR1 KGHSH, CDR2 LQKENI. CDR3 sequence (DNA): TGTGCCAGCTCCCGAGTAACTGTATTCCTGAACACTGAAGCTTTCTTT. This gives the protein CASSRVTVFLNTEAFF.

This chain connects TRBV12-3 or TRBV12-4 to TRBJ1-2, with no clear D. The CDR3 is made up of 12 amino acids. The V gene lost 5 bases and the J gene lost 5 bases, with 9 bases spanning the gap. In nucleotides, the CDR3 is TGTGCCAGCAGTCCGCGAGAGTATGGCTACACCTTC. Its protein is CASSPREYGYTF.

The chain couples TRBV4-3 to TRBJ1-3; no definite D call. CDR1 LGHNA and CDR2 YSLEER come from the germline V gene. This CDR3 contains 16 residues. V was clipped by 1 base and J by 0 bases, with 10 bases between them. Written as DNA, the CDR3 is TGCGCCAGCAGCCAAGTTCTTGCGAGCTCTGGAAACACCATATATTTT. This translates into CASSQVLASSGNTIYF.

The chain is built from TRBV9 and TRBJ1-3; D uncertain. Between the trimmed V and J ends, which lost 0 bases and 0 bases, there was a span of 10 bases. Germline values: CDR1 SGDLS, CDR2 YYNGEE. This CDR3 has 16 residues. CDR3 bases: TGTGCCAGCAGCGTAGGAGGCACGGTCTCTGGAAACACCATATATTTT. Translating gives CASSVGGTVSGNTIYF.

The chain recombines TRBV19 with TRBJ2-1; 9 positions match TRBD1. The CDR3 runs 15 residues. With V trimmed by 1 base and J by 9 bases, 7 bases remained unmatched. The germline CDR1 and CDR2 sequences are LNHDA and SQIVND (reference sequence). The CDR3 spells CASSIGGQGKREQFF. The CDR3 bases are TGTGCCAGTAGTATAGGGGGACAGGGTAAGCGTGAGCAGTTCTTC.

The J gene is TRBJ1-4, the V gene TRBV29-1; D not certain. The germline CDR1 and CDR2 sequences are SQVTM and ANQGSEA. The CDR3 consists of 13 residues. The V end was cut by 7 bases, the J end by 5 bases, with 14 bases between. The CDR3 here is CSGKESGNEKLFF. CDR3 in DNA: TGCAGCGGAAAAGAATCCGGGAATGAAAAACTGTTTTTT.

The V gene is TRBV18, the J gene TRBJ2-1; TRBD2 matches at 8 bases. Germline trimming cut 2 bases from V and 6 bases from J; bases unmatched to any gene: 6. The CDR3 totals 15 residues. Germline-derived CDR1 and CDR2 are KGHSH and LQKENI. For the CDR3, the DNA is TGTGCCAGCTCACCAGTCCAGCGGGGGATCAATGAGCAGTTCTTC. Encoded protein: CASSPVQRGINEQFF.

The rearrangement uses TRBV11-2 and TRBJ1-1; a weak D match, TRBD1 (5 bases). The germline V gene encodes CDR1 SGHAT and CDR2 FQNNGV. The CDR3 extends over 17 amino acids. Between the trimmed V and J ends, which lost 2 bases and 0 bases, there was a span of 16 bases. This chain's CDR3 is CASSLSISGLMNTEAFF. In DNA, the CDR3 is TGTGCCAGCAGCTTAAGTATATCGGGACTAATGAACACTGAAGCTTTCTTT. Based on the CDR3 plus reference TRBV11-2 and TRBJ1-1, the full variable domain is EAGVAQSPRYKIIEKRQSVAFWCNPISGHATLYWYQQILGQGPKLLIQFQNNGVVDDSQLPKDRFSAERLKGVDSTLKIQPAKLEDSAVYLCASSLSISGLMNTEAFFGQGTRLTVV.

This clone turned up a few times. The chain uses TRBV6-4 and TRBJ2-2; 8 bases line up with TRBD1. The V gene's germline CDR1 is MRHNA and CDR2 SNTAGT. With 4 bases clipped from V and 5 bases from J, the junction kept 6 bases outside the gene matches. The CDR3 is made up of 15 amino acids. The CDR3 loop is CASSAGQGETGELFF. The DNA of the CDR3 is TGTGCCAGCAGTGCAGGACAGGGAGAGACCGGGGAGCTGTTTTTT.

CDR3 amino acids: CASSPPGAYYGYTF. The CDR3 DNA sequence: TGTGCCAGCTCACCACCGGGAGCATACTATGGCTACACCTTC. The chain carries TRBV18 and TRBJ1-2; D gene unclear. The V end was cut by 0 bases, the J end by 3 bases, with 8 bases between. This CDR3 comprises 14 residues. Germline CDR1 and CDR2: KGHSH and LQKENI.